This T cell receptor (beta chain) was recorded in a study of cytomegalovirus exposure and HLA in healthy donors. This clone was observed a handful of times. Its specificity is not known. Primers: 60 Vbeta forward and 13 Jbeta reverse. The repertoire was sequenced with immunoSEQ multiplex PCR; TCRdb's copy has only in-frame clones and lacks some. The table lists more than 100,000 clones, just over 15% of them singletons. The CDR3 totals 15 residues. With 4 bases removed from V and 6 bases from J, the gap between germline ends came to 19 bases. Germline V CDR1 and CDR2: SGHTA, FQGNSA. Study observations and caveats: In an earlier analysis, about 87% or about 30%: the productive usage of most TCR beta V segments. A reported reduction in N-insertions relative to the approximately 670-donor mean was seen in an Asian-associated ancestry cluster in a later analysis. Roughly uniform depth of sequencing across donors was assumed in presence/absence analyses.

Sequenced sample: PBMCs. This clonotype was sampled from a woman younger than 35 in good health and CMV-seronegative. The chain has TRBV7-2 and TRBJ2-7; D may be TRBD2 (7 bases). CDR3 amino acids: CASSSLGGGRGEQYF. The CDR3 nucleotides read TGTGCCAGCAGCTCCCTGGGGGGGGGCAGGGGCGAGCAGTACTTC.